This is a list of T cell receptor beta chains from one sample in a study of blood T cell repertoires in COVID-19. Only in-frame clones appear in the TCRdb table, and some are missing; sequencing was by immunoSEQ multiplex PCR. The sample consists of roughly 220,000 clones, approximately 81% of them appearing once. The sequencing input was peripheral blood. The source of these receptors is a man aged 25 to 45 with active or convalescent COVID-19. Each CDR3 is given with its conserved first and last residue. A D gene is named only where the DNA matches it firmly. Only part of the rows carry a size: once, few, many, or a class if the clone is expanded.

size: few
J: TRBJ2-7
V: TRBV18
D: TRBD2
length: 16
CDR3: CASSPLPPAGGSEQYF
DNA: TGTGCCAGCTCACCACTTCCCCCCGCGGGAGGCTCCGAGCAGTACTTC

size: NA
J: TRBJ2-1
V: TRBV10-3
D: NA
length: 14
CDR3: CAISGAGGVDEQFF
DNA: TGTGCCATCAGTGGGGCCGGCGGGGTCGATGAGCAGTTCTTC

size: NA
J: TRBJ1-4
V: TRBV13
D: NA
length: 15
CDR3: CASSFPTGGREKLFF
DNA: TGTGCCAGCAGCTTCCCGACGGGGGGTCGGGAAAAACTGTTTTTT

size: NA
J: TRBJ1-1
V: TRBV5-1
D: NA
length: 13
CDR3: CASSFSRGTEAFF
DNA: TGCGCCAGCAGCTTCTCTCGGGGCACTGAAGCTTTCTTT

size: NA
J: TRBJ2-3
V: TRBV5-3
D: NA
length: 13
CDR3: CARSSRAADTQYF
DNA: TGTGCCAGAAGCTCGCGGGCGGCAGATACGCAGTATTTT

size: NA
J: TRBJ2-7
V: TRBV6-2/TRBV6-3
D: NA
length: 12
CDR3: CASSYARDEQYF
DNA: TGTGCCAGCAGTTACGCCAGGGACGAGCAGTACTTC

size: NA
J: TRBJ2-1
V: TRBV11-3
D: NA
length: 16
CDR3: CASSLDRGLKFGEQFF
DNA: TGTGCCAGCAGCTTAGATAGGGGACTCAAGTTTGGTGAGCAGTTCTTC

size: NA
J: TRBJ1-6
V: TRBV28
D: NA
length: 12
CDR3: CASSFPNSPLHF
DNA: TGTGCCAGCAGTTTCCCAAATTCACCCCTCCACTTT

size: NA
J: TRBJ1-4
V: TRBV28
D: NA
length: 11
CDR3: CASSLGGKLFF
DNA: TGTGCCAGCAGTTTGGGGGGAAAACTGTTTTTT

size: NA
J: TRBJ2-1
V: TRBV11-2
D: NA
length: 15
CDR3: CASSLSGGLYNEQFF
DNA: TGTGCCAGCAGCTTAAGTGGAGGACTCTACAATGAGCAGTTCTTC

size: NA
J: TRBJ1-2
V: TRBV6-5
D: NA
length: 14
CDR3: CASSYNRGHYGYTF
DNA: TGTGCCAGCAGTTACAATAGAGGCCACTATGGCTACACCTTC

size: few
J: TRBJ2-7
V: TRBV12-3/TRBV12-4
D: TRBD2
length: 11
CDR3: CATGGGSEQYF
DNA: TGTGCCACCGGGGGGGGATCCGAGCAGTACTTC

size: once
J: TRBJ2-3
V: TRBV7-9
D: NA
length: 17
CDR3: CASSSLAQGYRTDTQYF
DNA: TGTGCCAGCAGCTCCTTAGCCCAGGGTTATCGCACAGATACGCAGTATTTT

size: NA
J: TRBJ1-2
V: TRBV2
D: NA
length: 11
CDR3: CASSESYGYTF
DNA: TGTGCCAGCAGTGAATCGTATGGCTACACCTTC

size: NA
J: TRBJ2-1
V: TRBV3-1/TRBV3-2
D: NA
length: 15
CDR3: CASSAASSAGVEQFF
DNA: TGTGCCAGCAGCGCCGCTAGTTCAGCCGGCGTTGAGCAGTTCTTC

size: once
J: TRBJ1-2
V: TRBV28
D: NA
length: 15
CDR3: CASGSGSTGSYGYTF
DNA: TGTGCCAGCGGATCCGGGTCAACAGGGAGCTATGGCTACACCTTC

size: NA
J: TRBJ2-7
V: TRBV7-8
D: NA
length: 15
CDR3: CASRYTAAEAYEQYF
DNA: TGTGCCAGCAGATATACGGCAGCGGAAGCCTACGAGCAGTACTTC

size: NA
J: TRBJ1-2
V: TRBV7-9
D: NA
length: 14
CDR3: CASSSTELRGGYTF
DNA: TGTGCCAGCAGCTCTACTGAGCTGAGAGGAGGCTACACCTTC